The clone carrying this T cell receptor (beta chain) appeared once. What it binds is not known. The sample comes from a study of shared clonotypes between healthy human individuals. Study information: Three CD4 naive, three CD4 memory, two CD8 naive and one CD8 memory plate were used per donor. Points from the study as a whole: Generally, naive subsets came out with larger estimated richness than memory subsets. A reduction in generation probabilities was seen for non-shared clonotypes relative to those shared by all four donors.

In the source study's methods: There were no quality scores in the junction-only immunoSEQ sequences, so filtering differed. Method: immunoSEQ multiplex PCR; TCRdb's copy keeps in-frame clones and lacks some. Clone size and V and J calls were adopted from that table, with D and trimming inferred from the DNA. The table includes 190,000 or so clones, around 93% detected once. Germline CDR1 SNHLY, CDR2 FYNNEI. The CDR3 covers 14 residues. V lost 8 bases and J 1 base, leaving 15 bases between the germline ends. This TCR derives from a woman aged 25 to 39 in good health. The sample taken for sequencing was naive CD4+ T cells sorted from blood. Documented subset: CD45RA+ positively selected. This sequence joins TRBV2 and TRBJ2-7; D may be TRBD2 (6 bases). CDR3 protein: CASRSDGGSYEQYF. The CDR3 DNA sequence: TGTGCCAGCCGATCTGACGGGGGTTCCTACGAGCAGTACTTC.